This T cell receptor beta chain was captured by sequencing in a study of T cell responses to AZD1222 COVID-19 vaccine. Notes on the study in general: Donors skewed white British and female; clonal diversity was possibly underestimated. Receipt of two AZD1222 doses was followed by a rise in Spike-specific TCR breadth and depth. Researchers took repertoire samples only after the peak T cell response had come.

Of note for this clone: The antigen remains unidentified.

The protocol was immunoSEQ multiplex PCR, while the TCRdb copy is restricted to in-frame clones and leaves out a portion. This repertoire shows 95,000 to 150,000 clones, 75% to 90% found once; its top ten account for 5% to 6%. Sequencing used peripheral blood, obtained on day 0 of AZD1222 vaccination. The TCR originated in an adult in good health.

CDR3 sequence reads: CASSQDRVHEQFF. The DNA for the CDR3 is TGCGCCAGCAGCCAAGATCGAGTTCATGAGCAGTTCTTC. The chain has TRBV4-3 and TRBJ2-1; D is unclear. V gave up 0 bases and J gave up 8 bases, with 8 bases separating them. Germline CDR1 is LGHNA and CDR2 is YSLEER. CDR3 length: 13 residues.